This entry lists 11 T cell receptor beta chains sequenced from one sample in a study of somatic mutations in cytotoxic T cells in rheumatoid arthritis. The protocol was immunoSEQ multiplex PCR, while the TCRdb copy is restricted to in-frame clones and leaves out a portion. Of just under 30,000 clones in the sample, around 86% are singletons; the top ten hold almost 9.5%. Input material: CD8+ T cells sorted from blood. The receptor set was obtained from an adult with rheumatoid arthritis.

This chain links TRBV19 with TRBJ2-1; 11 bases match TRBD1. Germline V gives CDR1 LNHDA, CDR2 SQIVND (reference sequence). Germline trimming cut 3 bases from V and 8 bases from J; bases unmatched to any gene: 6. The CDR3 covers 15 residues. CDR3 in amino acids: CASSIQGQGVDEQFF. The DNA for the CDR3 is TGTGCCAGTAGTATTCAGGGACAGGGGGTCGATGAGCAGTTCTTC.

The V gene is TRBV19, the J gene TRBJ1-5, with TRBD1 matching over 9 bases. V shed 6 bases, J shed 5 bases, and the junction held 2 bases outside the gene matches. Germline lookup yields CDR1 LNHDA and CDR2 SQIVND (reference sequence). The CDR3 spans 13 residues. This chain's CDR3 is CASSTGGDQPQHF. CDR3 DNA: TGTGCCAGTAGCACAGGGGGCGATCAGCCCCAGCATTTT.

This clone was counted only a few times. This sequence joins TRBV7-9 and TRBJ2-1; the D gene is possibly TRBD2 (6 bases). Germline V gene sequence: CDR1 SEHNR, CDR2 FQNEAQ (reference sequence). CDR3 length: 11 amino acids. V was trimmed by 5 bases and J by 10 bases, leaving 9 bases between them. The CDR3 loop reads CASSPAGEQFF. In DNA form, the CDR3 reads TGTGCCAGCAGCCCGGCGGGGGAGCAGTTCTTC.

The chain joins TRBV6-5 to TRBJ1-2; 10 bases fit TRBD1. The trim removed 3 bases at V and 8 bases at J, leaving 9 bases unmatched. The CDR3 loop spans 15 amino acids. Germline V gene sequence: CDR1 MNHEY, CDR2 SVGAGI. This CDR3 is CASSYDQTGGSGYTF. The CDR3 nucleotides are TGTGCCAGCAGTTATGACCAGACAGGGGGCAGCGGCTACACCTTC.

V usage is TRBV11-2 and J usage is TRBJ2-1; tentative D call: TRBD1 (5 bases). Germline CDR1 SGHAT, CDR2 FQNNGV. The CDR3 has 14 amino acids. Trimming left V 6 bases short and J 8 bases short, with 17 bases between. Written as DNA, the CDR3 is TGTGCCAGCAGGGGGCTTTTGAGCAGGGATGAGCAGTTCTTC. It yields the protein CASRGLLSRDEQFF.

This chain links TRBV6-5 with TRBJ1-5, with D hard to call. V lost 8 bases and J 4 bases, leaving 18 bases between the germline ends. Germline CDR1 and CDR2: MNHEY and SVGAGI. This CDR3 is built from 15 residues. The CDR3 loop reads CASALGGSLNQPQHF. The CDR3 bases are TGTGCCAGCGCGCTAGGAGGTAGTCTTAATCAGCCCCAGCATTTT.

This clone was counted once. The DNA for the CDR3 is TGTGCCAGCAGTTTTATCGGGGGGCTTAGCACAGATACGCAGTATTTT. It yields the protein CASSFIGGLSTDTQYF. The chain is built from TRBV27 and TRBJ2-3, with a weak D call TRBD2 (7 bases). From germline, CDR1 is MNHEY and CDR2 SMNVEV (reference sequence). Trimming shortened V by 3 bases and J by 0 bases, and 13 bases separated the two germline ends. This CDR3 comprises 16 residues.

V usage is TRBV9 and J usage is TRBJ2-3, with 11 bases lining up with TRBD2. The CDR3 contains 15 residues. J was trimmed by 3 bases and V by 4 bases; bases with no gene match: 4. Looked up from germline, CDR1 is SGDLS and CDR2 is YYNGEE. DNA for the CDR3: TGTGCCAGCAGCTTTAGCGGGGGGGCGACAGATACGCAGTATTTT. As protein: CASSFSGGATDTQYF.

The chain carries TRBV5-1 and TRBJ2-2, with 8 nucleotides matching TRBD1. This CDR3 spans 16 amino acids. J was trimmed by 2 bases and V by 4 bases; bases with no gene match: 7. Germline V gene sequence: CDR1 SGHRS, CDR2 YFSETQ. CDR3 in amino acids: CASSVIGQGNTGELFF. The CDR3 nucleotides are TGCGCCAGCAGCGTAATCGGACAGGGTAACACCGGGGAGCTGTTTTTT.

Written as DNA, the CDR3 is TGTGCCAGCAGACCTCCGGGACTCGTCAGCACAGATACGCAGTATTTT. Encoded protein: CASRPPGLVSTDTQYF. This sequence joins TRBV11-2 and TRBJ2-3, with a weak D call TRBD2 (6 bases). Germline lookup yields CDR1 SGHAT and CDR2 FQNNGV. The CDR3 has 16 residues. The ends were cut back, 6 bases at V and 0 bases at J, with 16 bases in the middle.

This clone was counted between two and nine times. The chain has TRBV4-1 and TRBJ1-3, with D unresolved. Per the germline V gene, CDR1 is MGHRA and CDR2 is YSYEKL. Trimming removed 1 base at V and 2 bases at J, with 6 bases between. CDR3 length equals 14 residues. Written as DNA, the CDR3 is TGCGCCAGCAGCCAAGGCACAGCTGGAAACACCATATATTTT. It codes for CASSQGTAGNTIYF.